What follows are 8 T cell receptor beta chains derived from one specimen sequenced in a study of shared clonotypes between healthy human individuals. Data came from immunoSEQ multiplex PCR; TCRdb stores just in-frame clones and leaves some out. Among under 600,000 clones listed, roughly four fifths were seen once. Sequences were obtained from PBMCs. Receptor source: a woman in her thirties or forties in good health. Some clones in this sample may be carry-over from other donors' samples.

The rearrangement links TRBV5-4 to TRBJ2-2; the match to TRBD2 covers 7 bases. The length of the CDR3 is 13 residues. Germline trimming cut 6 bases from V and 7 bases from J; bases unmatched to any gene: 6. Germline V gene sequence: CDR1 SGHNT, CDR2 YYREEE (reference sequence). For the CDR3, the DNA is TGTGCCAGCAAGAGCGGGGTGGTCGGGGAGCTGTTTTTT. Amino acid sequence: CASKSGVVGELFF.

With respect to this clone: This CDR3 is also generated by other DNA sequences in the sample. The chain is built from TRBV27 and TRBJ2-7; 8 nucleotides agree with TRBD2. The CDR3 loop spans 15 amino acids. The J segment lost 4 bases and the V segment lost 6 bases, leaving 11 bases of the junction unmatched. Germline lookup yields CDR1 MNHEY and CDR2 SMNVEV (reference sequence). The DNA of the CDR3 is TGTGCCAGCAGCCCTAATCGGGGGGGGAGGTACGAGCAGTACTTC. As protein: CASSPNRGGRYEQYF.

This sequence joins TRBV6-6 and TRBJ2-6, with D unclear. The CDR3 is made up of 15 amino acids. Germline assignment: CDR1 MNHNY and CDR2 SVGAGI (reference sequence). Trimming stripped 2 bases from V and 2 bases from J, with 7 bases between. This chain's CDR3 is CASSYGGAGANVLTF. Here the CDR3 DNA reads TGTGCCAGCAGTTACGGTGGGGCTGGGGCCAACGTCCTGACTTTC.

This chain connects TRBV29-1 to TRBJ2-7, with 9 positions matching TRBD1. With V trimmed by 4 bases and J by 3 bases, 4 bases remained unmatched. The CDR3 is 13 residues long. The germline V gene has CDR1 SQVTM and CDR2 ANQGSEA. The CDR3 DNA is TGCAGCGTTGTTGGACAGGGGCGCTACGAGCAGTACTTC. Translating it yields CSVVGQGRYEQYF.

To note about this clone: Other DNA sequences from this sample encode an identical CDR3 as well. The chain recombines TRBV5-1 with TRBJ2-1; D is undetermined. CDR1 and CDR2 (germline): SGHRS, YFSETQ. The germline V and J ends were trimmed by 4 bases and 0 bases, with 11 bases remaining between them. The CDR3 extends over 15 amino acids. The CDR3 nucleotides read TGCGCCAGCAGCGCCCAAGGAAGCTCCTACAATGAGCAGTTCTTC. Translating gives CASSAQGSSYNEQFF.

The chain uses TRBV30 and TRBJ1-6; D may be TRBD1 (5 bases). CDR1 is GTSNPN, CDR2 SVGIG, per germline (reference sequence). The CDR3 is 14 residues long. With 3 bases removed from V and 9 bases from J, the gap between germline ends came to 15 bases. CDR3 protein: CAWRGDRGASPLHF. The CDR3, as DNA: TGTGCCTGGAGGGGGGACCGTGGGGCTTCACCCCTCCACTTT.

This clone was counted once. The CDR3 coding sequence is TGTGCCAGCTATTGGGGGCCCGGGGAGCTGTTTTTT. Amino acids: CASYWGPGELFF. The chain links TRBV2 to TRBJ2-2, with D tentatively TRBD1 (6 bases). V lost 8 bases and J 6 bases, leaving 10 bases between the germline ends. CDR1 and CDR2 (germline): SNHLY, FYNNEI. The CDR3 contains 12 residues.

The rearrangement uses TRBV4-1 and TRBJ1-1; D gene ambiguous. The CDR3 loop spans 13 amino acids. Germline-derived CDR1 and CDR2 are MGHRA and YSYEKL. V lost 1 base, J lost 6 bases, and 9 bases lay in between. CDR3: CASSQAREAEAFF. The CDR3 nucleotides are TGCGCCAGCAGCCAAGCTAGGGAGGCTGAAGCTTTCTTT.